The present T cell receptor (beta chain) was sequenced within a study of cytomegalovirus exposure and HLA in healthy donors. Overall study: The 120 or so validation repertoires were produced on the same platform as the 670 or so repertoires of the first cohort. This was reported in a later analysis. Overall study results and limits: In vitro confirmation showed three CMV-associated chains to be CMV antigen specific. Most TCR sequences were rare, but some public TCRs occurred in many donors.

The CDR3 has 12 amino acids. The germline V gene encodes CDR1 MGHDK and CDR2 SYGVNS. With 7 bases removed from V and 2 bases from J, the gap between germline ends came to 8 bases. Profiling relied on immunoSEQ multiplex PCR, and the TCRdb table lists in-frame clones only, not all of them. The sample includes 150,000 to 250,000 clones, roughly 84% of them seen just once. About this clone itself: Antigen: not known.

The validation cohort, a group of around 130 subjects, included the donors and was separate from the roughly 720-subject first cohort. This TCR derives from a woman under 40 in good health and CMV-seropositive. What was sequenced was PBMCs. The J gene is TRBJ1-1, the V gene TRBV25-1, with D unresolved. CDR3 amino acids: CASIADNTEAFF. The CDR3, as DNA: TGTGCCAGCATAGCAGATAACACTGAAGCTTTCTTT.